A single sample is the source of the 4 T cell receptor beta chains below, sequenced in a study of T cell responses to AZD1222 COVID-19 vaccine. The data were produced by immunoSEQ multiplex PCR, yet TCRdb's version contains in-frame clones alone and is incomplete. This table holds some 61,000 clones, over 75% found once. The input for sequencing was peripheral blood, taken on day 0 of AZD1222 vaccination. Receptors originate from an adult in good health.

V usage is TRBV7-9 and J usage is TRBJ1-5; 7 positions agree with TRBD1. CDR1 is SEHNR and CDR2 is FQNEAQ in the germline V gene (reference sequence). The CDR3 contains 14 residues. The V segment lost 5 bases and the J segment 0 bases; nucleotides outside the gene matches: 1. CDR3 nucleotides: TGTGCCAGCAGCCAGGGGGGTAGCAATCAGCCCCAGCATTTT. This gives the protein CASSQGGSNQPQHF.

The DNA of the CDR3 is TGTGCCAGCAACGGACTAGCGGGGGGGACTGGGGCCAACGTCCTGACTTTC. Amino acids: CASNGLAGGTGANVLTF. The chain carries TRBV2 and TRBJ2-6, with 15 bases fitting TRBD2. V trimming: 7 bases; J trimming: 2 bases; junction bases outside the gene matches: 3. This CDR3 has 17 amino acids. CDR1 is SNHLY and CDR2 is FYNNEI in the germline V gene.

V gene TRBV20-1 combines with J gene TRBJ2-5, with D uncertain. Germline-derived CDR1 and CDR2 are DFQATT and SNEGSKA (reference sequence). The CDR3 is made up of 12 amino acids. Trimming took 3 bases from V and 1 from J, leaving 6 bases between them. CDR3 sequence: CSASWTQETQYF. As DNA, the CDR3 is TGCAGTGCTAGTTGGACCCAAGAGACCCAGTACTTC.

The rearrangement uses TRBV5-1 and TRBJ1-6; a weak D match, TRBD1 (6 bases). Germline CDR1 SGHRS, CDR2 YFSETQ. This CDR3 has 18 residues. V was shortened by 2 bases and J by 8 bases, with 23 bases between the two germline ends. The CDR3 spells CASSFAAAGLRGDSPLHF. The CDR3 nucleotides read TGCGCCAGCAGCTTTGCCGCGGCAGGCTTGAGGGGGGATTCACCCCTCCACTTT.